The clone carrying this T cell receptor beta chain was found a few times. V dropped 3 bases and J dropped 0 bases, with 22 bases sitting between them. This CDR3 spans 19 amino acids. CDR1 is SGHRS and CDR2 is YFSETQ in the germline V gene. The sample belongs to a study of blood T cell repertoires in COVID-19. Overall study context: Both acute and convalescent COVID-19 samples were obtained from the United States, Italy and Spain.

In the original workflow: Using reference gene primer amplification, nucleated cell counts were estimated. Sequenced by immunoSEQ multiplex PCR; TCRdb stores in-frame clones only, minus some. D and trimming were read from the DNA, whereas the V and J calls and clone size are those reported in that table. The sample includes about 250,000 clones, just under 85% of them seen just once. The specimen sequenced was peripheral blood. This clonotype was obtained from a man older than 75 with acute or convalescent COVID-19. The chain couples TRBV5-1 to TRBJ2-4, with D maybe TRBD2 (5 bases). This chain's CDR3 is CASSSTLGETLLAKNIQYF. The CDR3 DNA reads as TGCGCCAGCAGCTCAACCCTGGGAGAGACGTTACTAGCCAAAAACATTCAGTACTTC.